The clone carrying this TCR beta chain was counted at least ten times. The CDR3 is 13 amino acids. V lost 3 bases and J lost 14; bases outside the gene matches: 10. Per the germline V gene, CDR1 is KGHSH and CDR2 is LQKENI. The time point is: newly diagnosed GD, antithyroid drugs for less than 3 months. After RNA was extracted from PBMCs, the TCR library was made from it. The sample comes from a study of regulatory T cells in long-lasting Graves disease. Relying on iRepertoire HTBI primers and Arm-PCR of CDR3 regions, the team built TCR beta libraries. TCRdb fed the multiplex PCR reads into MiXCR, producing one record per CDR3 protein. The sample records about 560,000 distinct CDR3 sequences, about 16% being singletons. These records were also assigned to another study, of T cells in Graves' hyperthyroidism and ophthalmopathy. In that study: Uncontrolled infection, other autoimmune disease, pregnancy and lactation each barred patients from inclusion.

Sequencing used peripheral blood mononuclear cells (PBMCs), obtained at new diagnosis, from a patient treated with antithyroid drugs. The sequence was obtained from a man aged 18 to 29 with Graves disease. This chain connects TRBV18 to TRBJ2-3; TRBD1 aligns across 8 bases. CDR3 loop: CASSPSDRAFGYF. In nucleotides, the CDR3 is TGTGCCAGCTCACCCTCGGACAGGGCCTTCGGGTATTTT.